The clone carrying this T cell receptor beta chain was seen just once. Its cognate antigen is unknown. Generated by immunoSEQ multiplex PCR, the TCRdb table keeps only in-frame clones and is missing some. The sample includes roughly 96,000 clones, roughly 90% seen only once; the top ten take about 12%. V was trimmed by 3 bases and J by 4 bases, leaving 16 bases between them. CDR1 and CDR2 (germline): SGHDT, YYEEEE. The CDR3 consists of 15 residues. This record belongs to a study of T cell responses to AZD1222 COVID-19 vaccine. Study observations and caveats: Repertoires were sampled only after the peak T cell response. At 160-218 and 743-854, vaccine-associated CD4 TCRs were dominant, and they spanned spike. Donors were mostly white British, more females; clonal diversity possibly underestimated. The study reported that nearly half of spike-specific TCRs target unmutated variant regions.

This chain connects TRBV5-6 to TRBJ1-1, with D possibly TRBD1 on 5 matching bases. The material sequenced was peripheral blood, taken 28 days after the second AZD1222 dose. This TCR derives from an adult who received the AZD1222 COVID-19 vaccine. CDR3 nucleotides: TGTGCCAGCAGCTGGACAAGTGGAGGGGCCACTGAAGCTTTCTTT. Its translation is CASSWTSGGATEAFF.